The 27 T cell receptor beta chains below all came from one sample that was sequenced in a study of blood T cell repertoires in COVID-19. This table comes from immunoSEQ multiplex PCR, and its TCRdb copy is limited to in-frame clones, with some not included. Among 150,000 or so clones listed, roughly three quarters were seen once. The sequenced material came from PBMCs or T cells enriched from blood (not recorded which). Receptor source: a woman in her fifties or sixties who had recovered from COVID-19.

The gene calls are TRBV7-9 and TRBJ1-4, with 7 bases fitting TRBD1. The CDR3 covers 14 residues. V trimming: 5 bases; J trimming: 3 bases; junction bases outside the gene matches: 3. The germline V gene encodes CDR1 SEHNR and CDR2 FQNEAQ (reference sequence). Here the CDR3 DNA reads TGTGCCAGCAGCCCCGGGACAGCTAATGAAAAACTGTTTTTT. Its protein product is CASSPGTANEKLFF. Drawing the rest from reference TRBV7-9 and TRBJ1-4, the complete variable domain is DTGVSQNPRHKITKRGQNVTFRCDPISEHNRLYWYRQTLGQGPEFLTYFQNEAQLEKSRLLSDRFSAERPKGSFSTLEIQRTEQGDSAMYLCASSPGTANEKLFFGSGTQLSVL.

The V gene is TRBV6-5, the J gene TRBJ1-2, with 10 nucleotides matching TRBD1. CDR1 MNHEY and CDR2 SVGAGI come from the germline V gene. With V trimmed by 6 bases and J by 6 bases, 7 bases remained unmatched. This CDR3 contains 14 residues. The CDR3 loop reads CASRKTGTGDGYTF. The CDR3, as DNA: TGTGCCAGCAGAAAAACCGGGACAGGGGATGGCTACACCTTC.

The genes are TRBV2 and TRBJ2-1; TRBD2 is a possible D gene (6 bases). Germline V gene data show CDR1 as SNHLY and CDR2 as FYNNEI. The CDR3 totals 16 residues. V lost 6 bases, J lost 0 bases, and 15 bases lay in between. The CDR3 coding sequence is TGTGCCAGCAGCCTCCTGGGCGGGGCCTCCTACAATGAGCAGTTCTTC. This codes for CASSLLGGASYNEQFF.

The gene calls are TRBV7-9 and TRBJ1-5; tentative D call: TRBD1 (6 bases). This CDR3 is built from 15 residues. Germline V CDR1 and CDR2: SEHNR, FQNEAQ (reference sequence). Deletions cut 3 bases from V and 3 bases from J, with 12 bases between. The CDR3 spells CASSFGTPNNQPQHF. CDR3 DNA: TGTGCCAGCAGCTTTGGGACACCAAACAATCAGCCCCAGCATTTT.

This clone has more than one count but fewer than ten. The V gene is TRBV4-1, the J gene TRBJ2-1; D is possibly TRBD2 (6 bases). Germline loops: CDR1 MGHRA, CDR2 YSYEKL. This CDR3 has 12 amino acids. CDR3: CATGDTNNEQFF. Written as DNA, the CDR3 is TGCGCGACGGGAGATACCAACAATGAGCAGTTCTTC.

The chain combines TRBV7-2 with TRBJ2-7, with 7 nucleotides matching TRBD2. Losses at the gene ends were 4 bases for V and 0 bases for J; bases not matched to a gene: 6. Germline V gene data show CDR1 as SGHTA and CDR2 as FQGNSA. The CDR3 runs to 15 residues. The CDR3 sequence: CASSSRSGGSYEQYF. CDR3 bases: TGTGCCAGCAGCTCTCGATCGGGGGGCTCCTACGAGCAGTACTTC. Supplemented by reference TRBV7-2 and TRBJ2-7, the full variable domain reads GAGVSQSPSNKVTEKGKDVELRCDPISGHTALYWYRQSLGQGLEFLIYFQGNSAPDKSGLPSDRFSAERTGGSVSTLTIQRTQQEDSAVYLCASSSRSGGSYEQYFGPGTRLTVT.

The J gene is TRBJ2-5, the V gene TRBV4-2; 8 bases line up with TRBD2. CDR3 length: 16 amino acids. With V trimmed by 0 bases and J by 1 base, 4 bases remained unmatched. Germline CDR1 reads LGHNA; CDR2 reads YNFKEQ. This CDR3 is CASSQDQTSGQETQYF. For the CDR3, the DNA is TGTGCCAGCAGCCAAGACCAAACTAGCGGCCAAGAGACCCAGTACTTC.

The gene calls are TRBV3-1 (or the pseudogene TRBV3-2) and TRBJ2-3, with 7 bases identical to TRBD2. Germline V CDR1 and CDR2: LGHDT, YNNKEL (reference sequence). V shed 2 bases, J shed 0 bases, and the junction held 2 bases outside the gene matches. This CDR3 spans 15 amino acids. The CDR3 coding sequence is TGTGCCAGCAGCCAACTAGCGGTGAGCACAGATACGCAGTATTTT. The encoded protein is CASSQLAVSTDTQYF.

The V and J genes are TRBV7-2 and TRBJ1-3; 8 nucleotides align to TRBD1. In germline, CDR1 is SGHTA, CDR2 FQGNSA. V was clipped by 5 bases and J by 3 bases; unmatched bases: 6. There are 15 residues in the CDR3. CDR3 DNA: TGTGCCAGCAGCGTACATGGGACAGGTGGAAACACCATATATTTT. Translated: CASSVHGTGGNTIYF.

The chain combines TRBV10-1 with TRBJ2-1, with 8 bases that match TRBD2. The CDR3 extends over 16 amino acids. The ends lost 5 bases at V and 0 bases at J; junction bases unmatched: 6. CDR1 WNHNN and CDR2 SYGVQD come from the germline V gene (reference sequence). This chain's CDR3 is CASSTRRGGSYNEQFF. Here the CDR3 DNA reads TGCGCCAGCAGTACACGTCGGGGGGGCTCCTACAATGAGCAGTTCTTC.

This clone has only one observation. V and J are TRBV24-1 and TRBJ1-1; 8 nucleotides match TRBD1. Germline trimming cut 8 bases from V and 0 bases from J; bases unmatched to any gene: 13. Germline-derived CDR1 and CDR2 are KGHDR and SFDVKD. The CDR3 runs 17 residues. As DNA, the CDR3 is TGTGCCACCATCGACCCAGACAGGGGATCCTTGAACACTGAAGCTTTCTTT. It translates to CATIDPDRGSLNTEAFF.

The chain is built from TRBV2 and TRBJ2-2; TRBD1 agrees at 11 bases. V trimming: 3 bases; J trimming: 3 bases; junction bases outside the gene matches: 6. Germline CDR1 is SNHLY and CDR2 is FYNNEI. The CDR3 has 17 residues. CDR3 region: CASSDPDRGQDTGELFF. The CDR3 DNA is TGTGCCAGCAGTGACCCGGACAGGGGGCAAGACACCGGGGAGCTGTTTTTT.

This clone showed up just once. The rearrangement uses TRBV11-2 and TRBJ1-1; 8 bases agree with TRBD1. The CDR3 spans 15 residues. Germline V gene data show CDR1 as SGHAT and CDR2 as FQNNGV. V gave up 5 bases and J gave up 2 bases; unmatched junction bases: 7. The CDR3, as DNA: TGTGCCAGCAGCCCCAGGGGGCAAGGAAACACTGAAGCTTTCTTT. It specifies CASSPRGQGNTEAFF.

V and J are TRBV2 and TRBJ2-1, with D possibly being TRBD1 (5 bases). Trimming stripped 3 bases from V and 7 bases from J, with 19 bases between. The CDR3 is 16 residues long. Germline V gives CDR1 SNHLY, CDR2 FYNNEI. The CDR3, as DNA: TGTGCCAGCAGTGATGGGCCAGGGCGCGTGTGGAATGAGCAGTTCTTC. This encodes CASSDGPGRVWNEQFF.

V usage is TRBV5-6 and J usage is TRBJ2-7, with 7 positions matching TRBD1. Germline values: CDR1 SGHDT, CDR2 YYEEEE. This CDR3 has 14 amino acids. V was clipped by 4 bases and J by 4 bases; unmatched bases: 8. CDR3 residues: CASSTPTGWYEQYV. The DNA for the CDR3 is TGTGCCAGCAGCACGCCGACAGGGTGGTACGAGCAGTACGTC.

This clone was seen only once. The CDR3 loop reads CASSPGTEDYGYTF. The DNA of the CDR3 is TGTGCCAGCAGCCCCGGGACAGAGGATTATGGCTACACCTTC. The chain couples TRBV5-6 to TRBJ1-2; 7 bases line up with TRBD1. The CDR3 spans 14 residues. J lost 5 bases, V lost 4 bases, and 8 bases had no gene match. Germline V gene sequence: CDR1 SGHDT, CDR2 YYEEEE.

The genes are TRBV9 and TRBJ2-5; D not resolved. Germline values: CDR1 SGDLS, CDR2 YYNGEE. The CDR3 is made up of 13 amino acids. Deletions cut 1 base from V and 3 bases from J, with 7 bases between. The CDR3: CASSVSPKETQYF. The CDR3 coding sequence is TGTGCCAGCAGCGTATCCCCCAAAGAGACCCAGTACTTC.

The genes are TRBV3-1 (or the pseudogene TRBV3-2) and TRBJ1-1; no clear D. This CDR3 has 13 residues. Trimming took 1 base from V and 11 from J, leaving 14 bases between them. Germline-derived CDR1 and CDR2 are LGHDT and YNNKEL (reference sequence). The CDR3 spells CASSQVNYPRAFF. The CDR3 DNA sequence: TGTGCCAGCAGCCAAGTAAACTACCCCCGGGCTTTCTTT.

This sequence joins TRBV19 and TRBJ1-1; maybe TRBD1 (5 bases). Germline V gives CDR1 LNHDA, CDR2 SQIVND (reference sequence). V lost 7 bases, J lost 0 bases, and 9 bases lay in between. This CDR3 is built from 13 residues. The CDR3 reads CASKWGMNTEAFF. In DNA form, the CDR3 reads TGTGCCAGTAAGTGGGGCATGAACACTGAAGCTTTCTTT.

This clone was recorded a few times. This chain links TRBV7-2 with TRBJ2-7; D unclear. Germline V gene sequence: CDR1 SGHTA, CDR2 FQGNSA. V lost 5 bases to trimming and J lost 0 bases, with 8 bases between them. The CDR3 sequence is 13 residues long. Here the CDR3 DNA reads TGTGCCAGCAGCCCCAGGTCCTCCTACGAGCAGTACGTC. Translation: CASSPRSSYEQYV.

The chain has TRBV6-5 and TRBJ2-7, with D possibly matching TRBD2 (5 bases). Trimming cost V 6 bases and J 5 bases, with 11 bases left between them. The V gene's germline CDR1 is MNHEY and CDR2 SVGAGI. This CDR3 is built from 12 residues. CDR3 region: CASRDWSNEQYF. The CDR3 nucleotides are TGTGCCAGCAGGGACTGGAGCAACGAGCAGTACTTC.

This clone has a single count. This chain connects TRBV24-1 to TRBJ2-7; the D is unclear. V was cut by 4 bases and J by 8 bases, with 17 bases left in between. This CDR3 region has 14 residues. Germline V CDR1 and CDR2: KGHDR, SFDVKD. CDR3 protein: CATSDPESTEKQYF. CDR3 nucleotides: TGTGCCACCAGTGACCCTGAATCGACGGAGAAGCAGTACTTC.

The V call is TRBV2, the J call TRBJ1-2; 8 bases are shared with TRBD1. The CDR3 spans 14 residues. In germline, CDR1 is SNHLY, CDR2 FYNNEI. The trim removed 7 bases at V and 1 base at J, leaving 5 bases unmatched. The CDR3 sequence is CASNRQGNNYGYTF. The CDR3 DNA is TGTGCCAGCAACCGACAGGGGAATAACTATGGCTACACCTTC.

This clone was counted a single time. The chain uses TRBV4-2 and TRBJ2-3, with 7 bases aligning to TRBD2. Germline V CDR1 and CDR2: LGHNA, YNFKEQ. There are 16 residues in the CDR3. V lost 0 bases, J lost 3 bases, and 6 bases stayed unmatched. CDR3 DNA: TGTGCCAGCAGCCAAGAAGAGCGGGGACTAACAGATACGCAGTATTTT. Its protein is CASSQEERGLTDTQYF.

For this clone: Other DNA sequences of this sample code for an identical CDR3. The chain is built from TRBV5-5 and TRBJ1-2; D gene ambiguous. V gave up 0 bases and J gave up 1 base, with 13 bases separating them. The CDR3 loop spans 16 amino acids. Germline V gene lookup returns CDR1 SGHKS and CDR2 YYEKEE (reference sequence). The CDR3 here is CASSLGYGTVNYGYTF. CDR3 nucleotides: TGTGCCAGCAGCTTGGGATATGGAACAGTTAACTATGGCTACACCTTC.

In its sample, this clone was seen a few times. The rearrangement links TRBV19 to TRBJ2-7; weak D call: TRBD1 (6 bases). Trimming removed 5 bases at V and 3 bases at J, with 14 bases between. CDR1 LNHDA and CDR2 SQIVND come from the germline V gene (reference sequence). CDR3 length equals 14 residues. For the CDR3, the DNA is TGTGCCAGTAGTCTAGCAGGGGCTCTCTACGAGCAGTACGTC. Amino acids: CASSLAGALYEQYV.

This clone was seen a handful of times. V usage is TRBV7-9 and J usage is TRBJ1-2; perhaps TRBD1 as D (6 bases). This CDR3 is 15 amino acids long. Trimming left V 3 bases short and J 1 base short, with 12 bases between. Looked up from germline, CDR1 is SEHNR and CDR2 is FQNEAQ (reference sequence). The CDR3 coding sequence is TGTGCCAGCAGCTTGTCGGACAGAATTAACTATGGCTACACCTTC. It codes for CASSLSDRINYGYTF.